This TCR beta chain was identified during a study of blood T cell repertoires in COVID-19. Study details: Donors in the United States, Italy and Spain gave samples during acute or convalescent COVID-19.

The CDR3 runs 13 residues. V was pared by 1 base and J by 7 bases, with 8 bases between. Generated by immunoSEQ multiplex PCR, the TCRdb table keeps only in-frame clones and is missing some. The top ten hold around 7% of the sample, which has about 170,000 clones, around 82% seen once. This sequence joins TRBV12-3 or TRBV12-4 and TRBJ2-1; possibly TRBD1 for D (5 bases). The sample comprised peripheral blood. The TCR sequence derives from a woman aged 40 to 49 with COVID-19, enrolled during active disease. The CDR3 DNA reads TGTGCCAGCAGTTTAGGCAGGGAAAATGAGCAGTTCTTC. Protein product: CASSLGRENEQFF.